This T cell receptor (beta chain) is from a study of radiotherapy plus CTLA-4 blockade in lung cancer. Study in general: Disease control was seen in over 25% of patients, objective responses in 15% to 20%. Study-level findings and limits: Together with interferon-beta, which increased in serum after radiation, early dynamic changes in blood T cell clones were reportedly the best predictors of response. The study found tumor-derived TCR clones expanded in blood after radiotherapy plus ipilimumab.

This clone has only a few counts. Antigen specificity is unknown. This CDR3 contains 18 residues. Between the trimmed V and J ends, which lost 2 bases and 1 base, there was a span of 20 bases. In germline, CDR1 is GTSNPN, CDR2 SVGIG (reference sequence). Data came from immunoSEQ multiplex PCR; TCRdb stores just in-frame clones and leaves some out. The sample lists tens of thousands of clones, approximately 68% occurring once. The chain links TRBV30 to TRBJ2-2; a weak D match, TRBD2 (5 bases). Sequences were derived from peripheral blood, sampled from a patient treated with radiotherapy plus ipilimumab. This receptor was obtained from a human donor with non-small cell lung cancer whose response to radiotherapy plus ipilimumab could not be evaluated. This chain's CDR3 is CAWSRTRRTRVNTGELFF. The CDR3 region has the DNA TGTGCCTGGAGTAGAACAAGGAGGACCCGGGTGAACACCGGGGAGCTGTTTTTT.